The rows below give T cell receptor beta chains drawn from one sample of a study of blood T cell repertoires in COVID-19. Sequenced by immunoSEQ multiplex PCR; TCRdb stores in-frame clones only, minus some. The data hold about 52,000 clones, with 86% observed a single time. Sequencing used peripheral blood. The source is a man in his 70s with acute or convalescent COVID-19. Each CDR3 is given without its conserved first and last residue. Rows may omit the clone size; those that give it use once, few, many or a size class.

clone_size: .
v_call: TRBV1
j_call: TRBJ2-5
cdr3_aa: TSSPNLRLAKETQY

clone_size: .
v_call: TRBV27
j_call: TRBJ1-5
cdr3_aa: ASTPVGGPGQPQH

clone_size: .
v_call: TRBV9
j_call: TRBJ1-2
cdr3_aa: ASSVIEQNYGYT

clone_size: .
v_call: TRBV6-5
j_call: TRBJ1-2
cdr3_aa: ASKAPGGADVYT

clone_size: .
v_call: TRBV3-1/TRBV3-2
j_call: TRBJ1-3
cdr3_aa: ASSQAGSSGNTIY

clone_size: .
v_call: TRBV11-2
j_call: TRBJ2-1
cdr3_aa: ASSLTLAGVRDEQF

clone_size: .
v_call: TRBV24-1
j_call: TRBJ2-3
cdr3_aa: ATSDFGVGDTQY

clone_size: .
v_call: TRBV7-2
j_call: TRBJ2-3
cdr3_aa: ASLAGPSTDTQY

clone_size: .
v_call: TRBV2
j_call: TRBJ1-4
cdr3_aa: ASRPGGGGNEKLF

clone_size: once
v_call: TRBV15
j_call: TRBJ1-5
cdr3_aa: ATSERGSYSNQPQH

clone_size: .
v_call: TRBV11-3
j_call: TRBJ2-2
cdr3_aa: ASSFGGNTGELF

clone_size: .
v_call: TRBV30
j_call: TRBJ2-1
cdr3_aa: AWRLGYAGGNNEQF

clone_size: .
v_call: TRBV9
j_call: TRBJ2-7
cdr3_aa: ASSVGDNPYEQY

clone_size: .
v_call: TRBV27
j_call: TRBJ1-1
cdr3_aa: ASTEGAGVGKTEAF

clone_size: few
v_call: TRBV6-5
j_call: TRBJ1-2
cdr3_aa: ASSQQGVYGYT

clone_size: .
v_call: TRBV12-3/TRBV12-4
j_call: TRBJ2-6
cdr3_aa: ASSYGTSDVLT

clone_size: few
v_call: TRBV5-1
j_call: TRBJ2-1
cdr3_aa: ASSPGQGNNEQF

clone_size: .
v_call: TRBV25-1
j_call: TRBJ2-3
cdr3_aa: ASSEYRGTSTDTQY

clone_size: few
v_call: TRBV20-1
j_call: TRBJ1-2
cdr3_aa: SAREGGYT

clone_size: .
v_call: TRBV24-1
j_call: TRBJ2-1
cdr3_aa: ATNTGEDEQF

clone_size: once
v_call: TRBV11-2
j_call: TRBJ1-3
cdr3_aa: ASSFTGSGNTIY

clone_size: .
v_call: TRBV7-3
j_call: TRBJ2-1
cdr3_aa: ASSLDRANEQF

clone_size: .
v_call: TRBV27
j_call: TRBJ2-2
cdr3_aa: ASRGLAGTGELF

clone_size: .
v_call: TRBV9
j_call: TRBJ2-5
cdr3_aa: ASSGLLAGTRETQY

clone_size: .
v_call: TRBV19
j_call: TRBJ2-1
cdr3_aa: ASSPTPTSGRASWSYNEQF

clone_size: .
v_call: TRBV19
j_call: TRBJ2-2
cdr3_aa: ASSITAANTGELF

clone_size: .
v_call: TRBV5-1
j_call: TRBJ1-4
cdr3_aa: ASSPQGSGEKLF

clone_size: .
v_call: TRBV5-1
j_call: TRBJ1-2
cdr3_aa: ASSHTGGLYGYT

clone_size: .
v_call: TRBV6-2/TRBV6-3
j_call: TRBJ2-7
cdr3_aa: ASSTYSRGRATSVVEQY

clone_size: .
v_call: TRBV7-9
j_call: TRBJ2-2
cdr3_aa: ASSPGKWGGRFSTGELF

clone_size: .
v_call: TRBV9
j_call: TRBJ2-1
cdr3_aa: ASSSRFGQGANEQF

clone_size: .
v_call: TRBV5-1
j_call: TRBJ2-3
cdr3_aa: ASSLDQGGDTQY

clone_size: few
v_call: TRBV4-3
j_call: TRBJ2-3
cdr3_aa: ASSQAPSGGAYTQY

clone_size: .
v_call: TRBV5-1
j_call: TRBJ2-3
cdr3_aa: ASIQGLATDTQY

clone_size: .
v_call: TRBV7-2
j_call: TRBJ2-3
cdr3_aa: ASSLGPGADTQY

clone_size: .
v_call: TRBV7-9
j_call: TRBJ1-3
cdr3_aa: ASSYRQHPVSGNTIY

clone_size: .
v_call: TRBV7-2
j_call: TRBJ1-4
cdr3_aa: ASSSPGRNEKLF

clone_size: .
v_call: TRBV5-1
j_call: TRBJ2-5
cdr3_aa: ASSLTLSGRQETQY

clone_size: .
v_call: TRBV27
j_call: TRBJ1-6
cdr3_aa: ASSFGQINSPLH

clone_size: .
v_call: TRBV4-3
j_call: TRBJ2-7
cdr3_aa: ASSQDLTGYEQY

clone_size: .
v_call: TRBV24-1
j_call: TRBJ2-2
cdr3_aa: ATRREGSTGELF

clone_size: .
v_call: TRBV7-2
j_call: TRBJ1-6
cdr3_aa: ASSLVFPSLRDSPLH

clone_size: .
v_call: TRBV30
j_call: TRBJ1-2
cdr3_aa: AWDGGNYGYT

clone_size: once
v_call: TRBV4-2
j_call: TRBJ2-6
cdr3_aa: ASSQGQSSGANVLT

clone_size: few
v_call: TRBV2
j_call: TRBJ2-1
cdr3_aa: ASSFLEGGSYNEQF

clone_size: .
v_call: TRBV28
j_call: TRBJ2-4
cdr3_aa: ASSLLEAETNIQY

clone_size: .
v_call: TRBV24-1
j_call: TRBJ1-2
cdr3_aa: ATSDNREYGYT

clone_size: once
v_call: TRBV10-3
j_call: TRBJ2-7
cdr3_aa: AISHSGLAGQNPYEQY

clone_size: few
v_call: TRBV27
j_call: TRBJ1-4
cdr3_aa: ASSQHRVGEKLF

clone_size: .
v_call: TRBV20-1
j_call: TRBJ2-1
cdr3_aa: SAQRDREQF

clone_size: .
v_call: TRBV29-1
j_call: TRBJ2-6
cdr3_aa: SVGVSFSGANVLT

clone_size: few
v_call: TRBV7-9
j_call: TRBJ2-2
cdr3_aa: ASSLAGGPGELF

clone_size: .
v_call: TRBV9
j_call: TRBJ2-4
cdr3_aa: ASSGGPPNSGIQY

clone_size: .
v_call: TRBV7-9
j_call: TRBJ1-1
cdr3_aa: ASSLGVWGDEAF